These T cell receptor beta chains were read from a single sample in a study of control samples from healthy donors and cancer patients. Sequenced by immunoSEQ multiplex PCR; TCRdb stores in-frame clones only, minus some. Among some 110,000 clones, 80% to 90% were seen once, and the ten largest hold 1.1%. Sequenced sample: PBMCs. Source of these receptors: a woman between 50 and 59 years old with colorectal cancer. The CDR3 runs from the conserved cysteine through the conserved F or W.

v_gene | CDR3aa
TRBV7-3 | CASRIGRGTDTQYF
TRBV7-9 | CASSPPRGGYTF
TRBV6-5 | CASSHQGDSGNTIYF
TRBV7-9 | CASSYRLALNTGELFF
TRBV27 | CASSLRPILAGGVDEQFF
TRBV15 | CATSRDAPGGEQYF
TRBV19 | CASSPGQPYSNQPQHF
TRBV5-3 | CARSLAVSGLAKNIQYF
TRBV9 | CASSVDGSPNNSPLHF
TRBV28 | CASSLLVEYSGPDEKLFF
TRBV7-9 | CASSPTGDTEAFF
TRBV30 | CAWAGSSTDTQYF
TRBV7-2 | CASRYRQGFGYTF
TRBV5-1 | CASSSTGARTDTQYF
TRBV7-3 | CASSLIHFWGRFGNTIYF
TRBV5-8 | CASRAEGQTYGYTF
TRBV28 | CASSLRQISNTGELFF
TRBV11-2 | CASSQGTSGGNEQYF
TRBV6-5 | CASVRTTETQYF
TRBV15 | CATSRDLGTGEQYF
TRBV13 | CASSFGGQQETQYF
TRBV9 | CASSVGVGTHTQYF
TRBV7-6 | CASSLIVQGGADTIYF
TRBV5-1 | CASSLQGAGGYTF
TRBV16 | CASKLQGLSTEAFF
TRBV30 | CAWMRGLEVSYTF
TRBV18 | CASSPTEGTEAFF
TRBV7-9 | CASSLDSSSPQHF
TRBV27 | CASSFRDSSYEQYF
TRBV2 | CASSEAPAGDETQYF
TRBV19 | CASSPTGQGAYEQYF
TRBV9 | CASSPRGRLVKDTEAFF
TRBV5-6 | CASSFFPGMNTEAFF
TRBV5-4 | CASSPRRGASYEQYF
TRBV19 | CASSNGAGKHF
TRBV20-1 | CSVSTFYGYTF
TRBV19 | CASSPPSGGADTQYF
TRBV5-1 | CASSLDLGGHDEQFF
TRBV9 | CASSGGARESSGNTIYF
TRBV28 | CASSGRPYSVQETQYF
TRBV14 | CASSQTRTGGYTF
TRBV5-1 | CASIPSTSGYGTDTQYF
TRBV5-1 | CASSADNSQETQYF
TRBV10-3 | CAISVQGPDTQYF
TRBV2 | CASTRTESEAFF
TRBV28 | CASDQDRGEETQYF
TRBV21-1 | CASSKGPKIGGYQPQHF
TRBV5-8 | CASSLPHTEAFF
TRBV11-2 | CASSTLLRRSSYEQYF
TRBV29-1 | CRGRARVYEQYF
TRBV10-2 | CATNSLAENSNSYEQYF
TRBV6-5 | CASSYSGGNTEAFF